A single sample gave rise to the 10 T cell receptor beta chains below, sequenced in a study of T cell repertoires in cytomegalovirus infection. One entry per CDR3 protein results from TCRdb running MiXCR on the reads. The sample has hundreds of thousands of distinct CDR3 sequences; around 9.6% are singletons. The specimen was PBMCs. The source of these receptors is a human donor in good health (CMV status not recorded). Some clones in this sample may be carry-over from other donors' samples.

This clonotype has at least ten counts. This chain connects TRBV7-2 to TRBJ2-3; TRBD2 matches 11 bases. Germline trimming cut 2 bases from V and 6 bases from J; bases unmatched to any gene: 13. The germline V gene encodes CDR1 SGHTA and CDR2 FQGNSA. This CDR3 spans 18 amino acids. Here the CDR3 DNA reads TGTGCCAGCAGCTTATACCCAGATAGCGGGGGGGCCGAGGATACGCAGTATTTT. As protein: CASSLYPDSGGAEDTQYF.

This clonotype was picked up many times. The chain carries TRBV27 and TRBJ1-6, with 7 bases lining up with TRBD1. This CDR3 region has 16 residues. CDR1 MNHEY and CDR2 SMNVEV come from the germline V gene (reference sequence). The ends lost 3 bases at V and 8 bases at J; junction bases unmatched: 10. The CDR3, as DNA: TGTGCCAGCAGTTTCCGCTTGGGACAGATGGATTCACCCCTCCACTTT. This sequence encodes CASSFRLGQMDSPLHF.

Remarks on this clonotype: Just one base apart from a much larger clone, this may be a read error. The V and J genes are TRBV14 and TRBJ1-1; D call uncertain. Germline loops: CDR1 SGHDN, CDR2 FVKESK. The ends were cut back, 3 bases at V and 5 bases at J, with 7 bases in the middle. The CDR3 covers 12 residues. CDR3 residues: CASSQRATEAFF. For the CDR3, the DNA is TGTGCCAGCAGCCAGCGGGCGACTGAAGCTTTCTTT.

In its sample, this clonotype was seen many times. This rearrangement joins TRBV6-5 to TRBJ2-7; weak D call: TRBD2 (6 bases). V was trimmed by 8 bases and J by 2 bases, leaving 19 bases between them. Germline V gene data show CDR1 as MNHEY and CDR2 as SVGAGI. The CDR3 loop spans 15 amino acids. This CDR3 reads CASARGEGTTYEQYF. CDR3 DNA sequence: TGTGCCAGCGCGCGGGGAGAAGGTACCACCTACGAGCAGTACTTC.

This clonotype was seen repeatedly, ten times or more. The chain is built from TRBV7-9 and TRBJ2-1, with a weak D call TRBD2 (6 bases). Germline V gene data show CDR1 as SEHNR and CDR2 as FQNEAQ (reference sequence). CDR3 length equals 14 residues. V was cut by 1 base and J by 7 bases, with 11 bases left in between. The CDR3, as DNA: TGTGCCAGCAGCTTAGTAATGGCGGGGAATGAGCAGTTCTTC. It yields the protein CASSLVMAGNEQFF.

The chain uses TRBV12-3 or TRBV12-4 and TRBJ2-7, with 9 bases matching TRBD1. The CDR3 spans 12 residues. After removal of 0 bases from V and 9 bases from J, the junction contained 0 bases not matched to a gene. DNA of the CDR3: TGTGCCAGCAGTTTAGCGGACAGGGGGCAGTACTTC. It codes for CASSLADRGQYF.

This clonotype showed up many times. J is TRBJ2-3 and V is TRBV6-2 or TRBV6-3; D call uncertain. Trimming left V 7 bases short and J 2 bases short, with 19 bases between. This CDR3 is 16 amino acids long. The germline V gene has CDR1 MNHEY and CDR2 SVGEGT. The CDR3 loop reads CASTPADTILTDTQYF. The CDR3 DNA is TGTGCCAGCACCCCGGCCGACACGATACTCACAGATACGCAGTATTTT.

This clonotype was detected many times. The chain links TRBV28 to TRBJ1-4, with D hard to call. Deletions cut 5 bases from V and 7 bases from J, with 8 bases between. The CDR3 loop spans 12 amino acids. Germline V lookup: CDR1 MDHEN, CDR2 SYDVKM. In nucleotides, the CDR3 is TGTGCCAGCAGTCAGGAGGGTGAAAAACTGTTTTTT. The encoded protein is CASSQEGEKLFF.

About this clonotype itself: One base away lies a much larger clone, so this may be a sequencing read error. This CDR3 is CASSLEGGKGSPLRF. CDR3 bases: TGTGCCAGCAGTTTGGAGGGAGGGAAGGGTTCACCCCTCCGCTTT. V gene TRBV12-3 or TRBV12-4 combines with J gene TRBJ1-6, with D hard to call. This CDR3 comprises 15 residues.

The sample holds many counts of this clonotype. V and J are TRBV7-2 and TRBJ2-2; 7 bases map to TRBD1. The CDR3 extends over 15 amino acids. The germline CDR1 and CDR2 sequences are SGHTA and FQGNSA. Unmatched junction bases numbered 7, after V lost 3 bases and J lost 6 bases. This chain's CDR3 is CASSLRGRSAGELFF. The CDR3 DNA follows: TGTGCCAGCAGCTTGAGGGGGCGCTCCGCCGGGGAGCTGTTTTTT.